A selection of T cell receptor beta chains follows, all from one sample in a study of beta chain features in type 1 diabetes. TCRdb keeps only in-frame clones here, not all; method: immunoSEQ multiplex PCR. The table has 390,000 or so clones, approximately 15% seen once. Sequenced material: naive CD4+ T cells from blood. These receptors came from a man aged 25-45 years in good health. The CDR3 runs from the conserved cysteine through the conserved F or W. Fields, in order: CDR3 DNA, CDR3 protein, J gene, V gene, D gene, clone size. D genes are given only for firm matches. Not all rows give a size; the values are once, few, many and, for expanded clones, a class.

TGTGCCAGCAGCACTTCAGGGACTAGCGGGAACAATGAGCAGTTCTTC CASSTSGTSGNNEQFF TRBJ2-1 TRBV7-2 TRBD2 NA
TGCAGTGCTAGCGTCGGCACTGAAGCTTTCTTT CSASVGTEAFF TRBJ1-1 TRBV20-1 NA NA
TGTGCCAGCAGCGCGTTTGAGGGCGCAAGATCCGAAAAACTGTTTTTT CASSAFEGARSEKLFF TRBJ1-4 TRBV5-4 NA NA
TGCGCCAGCAGCTTAGGAGGTTACCAAGAGACCCAGTACTTC CASSLGGYQETQYF TRBJ2-5 TRBV5-1 NA NA
TGTGCCAGCAGCTTAACCGGGCGGGGCCCGCAAGAGACCCAGTACTTC CASSLTGRGPQETQYF TRBJ2-5 TRBV7-9 NA few
TGCGCCAGCAGCCAAGGCCATTCTAGGCCCAGCACAGATACGCAGTATTTT CASSQGHSRPSTDTQYF TRBJ2-3 TRBV4-1 NA NA
TGCGCCAGCAGCCAAGAGGTGGTCCTCGAGGAGCAGTTCTTC CASSQEVVLEEQFF TRBJ2-1 TRBV4-3 NA NA
TGTGCCACCAGCAGAGAAGGAGGGAACTCTGGAAACACCATATATTTT CATSREGGNSGNTIYF TRBJ1-3 TRBV15 NA NA
TGTGCCAGCAGTCAGAACACCGGGGAGCTGTTTTTT CASSQNTGELFF TRBJ2-2 TRBV28 NA NA
TGTGCCATCGCTAGCGGGGGGTACAATGAGCAGTTCTTC CAIASGGYNEQFF TRBJ2-1 TRBV10-3 TRBD2 few
TGTGCCAGCAGCTGGGGACTAGCGGGGCGATCCTACAATGAGCAGTTCTTC CASSWGLAGRSYNEQFF TRBJ2-1 TRBV11-2 TRBD2 NA
TGTGCCAGCAGCCAGTTAGGACTAGCGGAGTTCAATGAGCAGTTCTTC CASSQLGLAEFNEQFF TRBJ2-1 TRBV5-4 TRBD2 NA
TGTGCCAGCAGGCCCCAGGGGGTCTCCTACAATGAGCAGTTCTTC CASRPQGVSYNEQFF TRBJ2-1 TRBV5-4 TRBD1 NA
TGCGCCAGCAGCCCTAAGGTAGACAGCTACAATGAGCAGTTCTTC CASSPKVDSYNEQFF TRBJ2-1 TRBV5-1 NA NA
TGTGCCAGCAGTTACCGGCGAGGAGGGTTTGAGCAGTTCTTC CASSYRRGGFEQFF TRBJ2-1 TRBV6-5 NA few
TGCAGTGCTCGGACGGGCACTGAAGCTTTCTTT CSARTGTEAFF TRBJ1-1 TRBV20-1 NA few
TGTGCCAGCAGCGCCGGGAAATACAGGGGGCCGGTCATTCAGTACTTC CASSAGKYRGPVIQYF TRBJ2-4 TRBV7-9 TRBD1 NA
TGTGCCAGCAGCTTGGCACAGGGTAACATTCAGTACTTC CASSLAQGNIQYF TRBJ2-4 TRBV5-5 NA NA
TGTGCCAGCAGCGTTACTAGCGGCCCGCCAGTAGATACGCAGTATTTT CASSVTSGPPVDTQYF TRBJ2-3 TRBV9 TRBD2 NA
TGTGCCAGCAGCTTGGGACTAGCGGGAGGACTAGCCAAAAACATTCAGTACTTC CASSLGLAGGLAKNIQYF TRBJ2-4 TRBV7-2 TRBD2 NA
TGTGCCAGCAGACGGGGACCATCGAGCTCCTACGAGCAGTACTTC CASRRGPSSSYEQYF TRBJ2-7 TRBV28 NA few
TGTGCCTGGAGTGTACGGGGATCAGTGGCGGGAGGCCCCCTTCTCCCAGATACGCAGTATTTT CAWSVRGSVAGGPLLPDTQYF TRBJ2-3 TRBV30 TRBD2 NA
TGTGCCAGCAGCCCTGAGTTGGTCACAGATACGCAGTATTTT CASSPELVTDTQYF TRBJ2-3 TRBV7-9 NA many
TGCGCCAGCAGCATTTCTCCCGGGACAATGAACACTGAAGCTTTCTTT CASSISPGTMNTEAFF TRBJ1-1 TRBV5-1 NA few
TGCGCCAGCAGCCCTTTAGCGGGAGGGCCGTCAGATACGCAGTATTTT CASSPLAGGPSDTQYF TRBJ2-3 TRBV4-3 TRBD2 NA
TGTGCCAGCAGCGTAGAGGCAGAAGGCCTAGGTGGCTACACCTTC CASSVEAEGLGGYTF TRBJ1-2 TRBV9 NA few
TGCAGCGTGGGTAGGGGGGGAGGCACAGATACGCAGTATTTT CSVGRGGGTDTQYF TRBJ2-3 TRBV29-1 NA NA
TGTGCCAGCAGCGTAGGCCGGGACCCTAGTGTGTATACGCAGTATTTT CASSVGRDPSVYTQYF TRBJ2-3 TRBV9 NA NA
TGTGCCAGCAGGGGGGGCAGGGCTCAGTACTTC CASRGGRAQYF TRBJ2-7 TRBV11-2 NA few
TGTGCCATCAGTCGGGACAGCACCTCTGGAAACACCATATATTTT CAISRDSTSGNTIYF TRBJ1-3 TRBV10-3 TRBD1 few
TGTGCCACCGTTCTTTCGGGACATCCCACAGATACGCAGTATTTT CATVLSGHPTDTQYF TRBJ2-3 TRBV10-3 NA NA
TGTGCCAGCAGCTTATTGGGCGGGATCTATGGCTACACCTTC CASSLLGGIYGYTF TRBJ1-2 TRBV7-9 NA few
TGTGCCAGCTCACCTCTCAGCGGGGGGAACAATGAGCAGTTCTTC CASSPLSGGNNEQFF TRBJ2-1 TRBV18 TRBD2 few
TGTGCCAGCAGCGTCGAAGCCTGGGGGGAAGAGACCCAGTACTTC CASSVEAWGEETQYF TRBJ2-5 TRBV9 NA few
TGTGCCAGCTCCAGGGACACTTCTTACAATGAGCAGTTCTTC CASSRDTSYNEQFF TRBJ2-1 TRBV7-9 NA NA
TGTGCCAGCTCACCACCGATGGAGGTGGAGACCCAGTACTTC CASSPPMEVETQYF TRBJ2-5 TRBV18 NA few
TGTGCCAGCAGTCCACAGGTGAACACTGAAGCTTTCTTT CASSPQVNTEAFF TRBJ1-1 TRBV6-4 NA NA
TGTGCCAGCAGTGAAGTAGCTCCAGATACGCAGTATTTT CASSEVAPDTQYF TRBJ2-3 TRBV25-1 NA NA
TGCGCCACCCGACCTCCGGACAGGGGTCGCACAGATACGCAGTATTTT CATRPPDRGRTDTQYF TRBJ2-3 TRBV23-1 TRBD1 many
TGTTCCTGGAGTGTAATTTACCTAGTTGACACCGGGGAGCTGTTTTTT CSWSVIYLVDTGELFF TRBJ2-2 TRBV30 NA NA
TGCAGCGTTGTAGGATATGGGCCGACCACTGAAGCTTTCTTT CSVVGYGPTTEAFF TRBJ1-1 TRBV29-1 NA few
TGTGCCAGCAGCTTGGGTAATTCACCCCTCCACTTT CASSLGNSPLHF TRBJ1-6 TRBV5-4 NA few
TGTGCCAGCTCACCCTCTAGCACAGATACGCAGTATTTT CASSPSSTDTQYF TRBJ2-3 TRBV18 NA few
TGTGCCAGCAGCTATAGCGGGACAGGTACCAATGAGCAGTTCTTC CASSYSGTGTNEQFF TRBJ2-1 TRBV7-2 NA NA
TGTGCCAGCAGCGGCACCACTAGCGGGGGGGCCACGTATTTT CASSGTTSGGATYF TRBJ2-3 TRBV9 TRBD2 few
TGTGCCAGCAGTTCTCCCCTGGGGGGGGCCAACGTCCTGACTTTC CASSSPLGGANVLTF TRBJ2-6 TRBV27 NA NA
TGTGCCAGCAGCGTAGCGTCTAGCGGGGTGGGGAATGAGCAGTTCTTC CASSVASSGVGNEQFF TRBJ2-1 TRBV9 TRBD2 NA
TGTGCCAGCAGTGAATCGGGGAATGAAAAACTGTTTTTT CASSESGNEKLFF TRBJ1-4 TRBV25-1 NA once
TGTGCCAGCAGCCCCACTCCGAATTTGTCCACAGATACGCAGTATTTT CASSPTPNLSTDTQYF TRBJ2-3 TRBV9 NA NA
TGTGCCAGCAGCGTAGTGGATGGGGCTGAAGCTTTCTTT CASSVVDGAEAFF TRBJ1-1 TRBV9 NA NA
TGTGCCTGGAGTGTAGGCCAGGGGAACACTGAAGCTTTCTTT CAWSVGQGNTEAFF TRBJ1-1 TRBV30 NA few
TGTGCCAGCAGTCGGTCGGGCCGGAAAAACAATGAGCAGTTCTTC CASSRSGRKNNEQFF TRBJ2-1 TRBV6-5 NA few
TGTGCCAGCAGCTTAGGTACCTACAATGAGCAGTTCTTC CASSLGTYNEQFF TRBJ2-1 TRBV7-9 NA few
TGTGCTAGTGGTTTGTGGGGCATCACAGATACGCAGTATTTT CASGLWGITDTQYF TRBJ2-3 TRBV12-5 NA few
TGTGCCAGCAGCTTAGAGCGGCCAGGGTTGAAAGGCTACACCTTC CASSLERPGLKGYTF TRBJ1-2 TRBV7-2 NA NA
TGTGCCAGCAGCGTCAGGCCTGGATATGGCTACACCTTC CASSVRPGYGYTF TRBJ1-2 TRBV9 NA few
TGTGCCAGCAGCCTCCAGGACAGGGCGAACACCGGGGAGCTGTTTTTT CASSLQDRANTGELFF TRBJ2-2 TRBV4-2 TRBD1 NA